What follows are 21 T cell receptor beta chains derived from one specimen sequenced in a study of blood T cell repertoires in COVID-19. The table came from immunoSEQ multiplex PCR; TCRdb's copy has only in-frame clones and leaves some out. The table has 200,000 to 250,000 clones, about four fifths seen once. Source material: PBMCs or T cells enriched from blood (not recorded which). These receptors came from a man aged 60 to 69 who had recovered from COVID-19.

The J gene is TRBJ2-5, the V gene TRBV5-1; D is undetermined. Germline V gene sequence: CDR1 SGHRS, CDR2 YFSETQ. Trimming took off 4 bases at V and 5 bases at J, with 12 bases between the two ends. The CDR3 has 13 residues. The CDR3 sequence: CASSGSVTETQYF. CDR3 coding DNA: TGCGCCAGCAGCGGAAGCGTGACGGAGACCCAGTACTTC.

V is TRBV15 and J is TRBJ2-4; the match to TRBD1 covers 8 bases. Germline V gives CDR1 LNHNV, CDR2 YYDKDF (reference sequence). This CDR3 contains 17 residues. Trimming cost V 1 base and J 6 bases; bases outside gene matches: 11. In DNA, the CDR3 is TGTGCCACCAGCAGAGTAGGGGCAGGGGGCGCGGGAAACATTCAGTACTTC. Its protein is CATSRVGAGGAGNIQYF.

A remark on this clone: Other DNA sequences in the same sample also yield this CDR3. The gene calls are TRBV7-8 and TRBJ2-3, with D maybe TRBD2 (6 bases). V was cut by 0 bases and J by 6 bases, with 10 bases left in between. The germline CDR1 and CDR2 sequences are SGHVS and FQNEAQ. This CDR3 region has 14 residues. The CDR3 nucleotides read TGTGCCAGCAGCTTAGCGGGGGGTGGGGATACGCAGTATTTT. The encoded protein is CASSLAGGGDTQYF.

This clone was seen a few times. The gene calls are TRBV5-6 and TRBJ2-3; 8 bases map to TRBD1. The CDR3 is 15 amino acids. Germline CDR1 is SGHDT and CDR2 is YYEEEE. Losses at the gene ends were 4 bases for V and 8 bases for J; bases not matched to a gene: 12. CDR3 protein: CASSPGTGIITTQYF. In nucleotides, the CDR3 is TGTGCCAGCAGCCCCGGGACAGGTATTATAACTACGCAGTATTTT.

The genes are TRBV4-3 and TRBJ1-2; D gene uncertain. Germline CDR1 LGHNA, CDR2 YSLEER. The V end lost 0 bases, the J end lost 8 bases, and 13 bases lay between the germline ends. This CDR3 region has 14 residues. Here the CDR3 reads CASSQEPGSRGYTF. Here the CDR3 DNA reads TGCGCCAGCAGCCAAGAACCGGGAAGTAGGGGCTACACCTTC.

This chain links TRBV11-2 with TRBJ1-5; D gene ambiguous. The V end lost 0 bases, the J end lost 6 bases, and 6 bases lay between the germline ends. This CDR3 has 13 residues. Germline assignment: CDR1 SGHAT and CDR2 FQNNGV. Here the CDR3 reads CASSLDSRQPQHF. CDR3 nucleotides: TGTGCCAGCAGCTTAGATTCGCGTCAGCCCCAGCATTTT.

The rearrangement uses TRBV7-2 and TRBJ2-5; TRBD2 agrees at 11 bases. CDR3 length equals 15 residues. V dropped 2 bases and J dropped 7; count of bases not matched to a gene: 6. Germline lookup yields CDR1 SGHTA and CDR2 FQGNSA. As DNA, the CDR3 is TGTGCCAGCAGCTTAACTAGCGGGGGTTCGGGGACCCAGTACTTC. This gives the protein CASSLTSGGSGTQYF.

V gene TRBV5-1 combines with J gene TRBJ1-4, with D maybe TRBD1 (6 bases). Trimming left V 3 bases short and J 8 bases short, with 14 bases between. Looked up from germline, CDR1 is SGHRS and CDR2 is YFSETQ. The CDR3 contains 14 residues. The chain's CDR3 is CASSWTGTSEKLFF. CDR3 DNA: TGCGCCAGCAGCTGGACCGGGACAAGCGAAAAACTGTTTTTT.

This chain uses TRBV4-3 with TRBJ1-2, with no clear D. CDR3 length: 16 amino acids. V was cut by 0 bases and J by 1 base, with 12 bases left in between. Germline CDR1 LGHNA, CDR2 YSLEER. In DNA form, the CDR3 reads TGCGCCAGCAGCCAAGATGCGGGGATGCATAACTATGGCTACACCTTC. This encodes CASSQDAGMHNYGYTF.

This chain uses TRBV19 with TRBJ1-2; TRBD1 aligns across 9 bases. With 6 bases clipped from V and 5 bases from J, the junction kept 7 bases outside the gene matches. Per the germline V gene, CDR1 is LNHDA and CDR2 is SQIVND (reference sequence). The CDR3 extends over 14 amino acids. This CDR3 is CASSPTGGSYGYTF. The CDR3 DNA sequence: TGTGCCAGTAGCCCGACAGGGGGAAGTTATGGCTACACCTTC.

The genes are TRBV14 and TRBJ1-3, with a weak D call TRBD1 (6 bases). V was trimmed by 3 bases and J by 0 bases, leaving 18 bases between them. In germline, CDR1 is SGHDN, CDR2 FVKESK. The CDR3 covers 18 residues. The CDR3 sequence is CASSQLASGQTSGNTIYF. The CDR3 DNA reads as TGTGCCAGCAGCCAGCTTGCATCCGGACAGACCTCTGGAAACACCATATATTTT.

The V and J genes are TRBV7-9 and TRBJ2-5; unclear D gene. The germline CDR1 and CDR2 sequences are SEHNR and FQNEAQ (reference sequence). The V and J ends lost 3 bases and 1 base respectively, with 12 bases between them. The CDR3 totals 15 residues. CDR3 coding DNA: TGTGCCAGCAGCTTCAGGCAGGCAGTCCAAGAGACCCAGTACTTC. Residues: CASSFRQAVQETQYF.

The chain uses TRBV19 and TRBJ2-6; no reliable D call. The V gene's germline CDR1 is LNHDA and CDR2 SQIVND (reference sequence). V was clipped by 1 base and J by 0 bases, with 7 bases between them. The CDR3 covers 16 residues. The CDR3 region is CASSIGRYSGANVLTF. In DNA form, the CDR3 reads TGTGCCAGTAGTATAGGTCGGTACTCTGGGGCCAACGTCCTGACTTTC.

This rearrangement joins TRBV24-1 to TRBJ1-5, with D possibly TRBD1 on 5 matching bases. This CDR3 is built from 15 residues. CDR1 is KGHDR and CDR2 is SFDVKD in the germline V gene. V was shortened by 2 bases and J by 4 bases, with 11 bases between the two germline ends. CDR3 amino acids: CATSDSLGGNQPQHF. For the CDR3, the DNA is TGTGCCACCAGTGATTCCCTGGGGGGGAATCAGCCCCAGCATTTT.

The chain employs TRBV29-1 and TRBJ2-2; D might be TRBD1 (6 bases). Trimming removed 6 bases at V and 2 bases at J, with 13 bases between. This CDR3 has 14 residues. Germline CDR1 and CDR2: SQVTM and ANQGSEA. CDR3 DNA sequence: TGCAGCGTCGCCGGGACACTAAACACCGGGGAGCTGTTTTTT. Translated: CSVAGTLNTGELFF.

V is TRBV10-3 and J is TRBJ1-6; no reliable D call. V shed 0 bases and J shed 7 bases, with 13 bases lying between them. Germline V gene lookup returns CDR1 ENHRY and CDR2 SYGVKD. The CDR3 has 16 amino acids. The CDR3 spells CAISESPHAGNSPLHF. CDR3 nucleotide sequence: TGTGCCATCAGTGAGTCGCCCCATGCGGGGAATTCACCCCTCCACTTT.

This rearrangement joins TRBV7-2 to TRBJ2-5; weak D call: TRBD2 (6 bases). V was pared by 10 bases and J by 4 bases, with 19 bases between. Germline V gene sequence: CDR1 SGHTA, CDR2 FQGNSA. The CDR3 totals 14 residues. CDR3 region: CATSKAGRLETQYF. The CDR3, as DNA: TGTGCCACTTCAAAAGCGGGCCGCCTAGAGACCCAGTACTTC.

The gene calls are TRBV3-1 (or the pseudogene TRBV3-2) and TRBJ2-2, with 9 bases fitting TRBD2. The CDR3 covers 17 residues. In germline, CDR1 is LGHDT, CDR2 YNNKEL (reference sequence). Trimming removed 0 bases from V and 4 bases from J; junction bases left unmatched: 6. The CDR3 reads CASSQDLAGGSTGELFF. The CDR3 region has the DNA TGTGCCAGCAGCCAAGATCTGGCGGGGGGGAGCACCGGGGAGCTGTTTTTT.

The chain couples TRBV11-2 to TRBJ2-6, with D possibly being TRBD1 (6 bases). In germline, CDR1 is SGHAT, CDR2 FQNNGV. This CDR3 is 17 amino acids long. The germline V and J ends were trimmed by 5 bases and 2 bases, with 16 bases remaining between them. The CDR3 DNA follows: TGTGCCAGCAGCGCACGACAGGAAACGACTGGGGCCAACGTCCTGACTTTC. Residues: CASSARQETTGANVLTF.

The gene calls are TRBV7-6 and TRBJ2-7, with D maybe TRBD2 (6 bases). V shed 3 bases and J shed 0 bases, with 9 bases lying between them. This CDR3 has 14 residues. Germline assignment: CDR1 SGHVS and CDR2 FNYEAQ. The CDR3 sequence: CASSLGGLSYEQYF. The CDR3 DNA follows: TGTGCCAGCAGCTTGGGGGGACTCTCCTACGAGCAGTACTTC.

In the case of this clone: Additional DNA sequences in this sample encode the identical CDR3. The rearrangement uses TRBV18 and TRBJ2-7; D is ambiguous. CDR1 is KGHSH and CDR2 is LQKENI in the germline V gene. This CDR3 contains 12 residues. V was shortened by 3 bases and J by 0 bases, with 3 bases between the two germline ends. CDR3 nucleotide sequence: TGTGCCAGCTCACCTAGCTCCTACGAGCAGTACTTC. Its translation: CASSPSSYEQYF. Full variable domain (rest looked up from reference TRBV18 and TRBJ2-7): NAGVMQNPRHLVRRRGQEARLRCSPMKGHSHVYWYRQLPEEGLKFMVYLQKENIIDESGMPKERFSAEFPKEGPSILRIQQVVRGDSAAYFCASSPSSYEQYFGPGTRLTVT.